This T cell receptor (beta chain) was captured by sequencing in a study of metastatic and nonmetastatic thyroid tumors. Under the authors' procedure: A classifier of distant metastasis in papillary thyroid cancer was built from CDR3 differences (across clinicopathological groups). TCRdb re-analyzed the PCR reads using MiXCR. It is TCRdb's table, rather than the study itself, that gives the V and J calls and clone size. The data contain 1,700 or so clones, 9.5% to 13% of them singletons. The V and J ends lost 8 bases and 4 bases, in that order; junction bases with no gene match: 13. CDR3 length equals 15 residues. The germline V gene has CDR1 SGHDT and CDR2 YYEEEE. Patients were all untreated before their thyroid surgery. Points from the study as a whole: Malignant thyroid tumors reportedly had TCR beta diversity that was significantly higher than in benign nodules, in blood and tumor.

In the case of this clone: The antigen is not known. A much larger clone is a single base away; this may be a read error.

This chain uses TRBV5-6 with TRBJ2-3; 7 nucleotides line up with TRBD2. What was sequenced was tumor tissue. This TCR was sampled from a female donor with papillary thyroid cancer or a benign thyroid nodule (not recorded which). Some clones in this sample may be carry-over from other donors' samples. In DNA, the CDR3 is TGTGCCAGTTTCCAAATCGGGGGGTTGGCAGATACGCAGTATTTT. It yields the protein CASFQIGGLADTQYF.